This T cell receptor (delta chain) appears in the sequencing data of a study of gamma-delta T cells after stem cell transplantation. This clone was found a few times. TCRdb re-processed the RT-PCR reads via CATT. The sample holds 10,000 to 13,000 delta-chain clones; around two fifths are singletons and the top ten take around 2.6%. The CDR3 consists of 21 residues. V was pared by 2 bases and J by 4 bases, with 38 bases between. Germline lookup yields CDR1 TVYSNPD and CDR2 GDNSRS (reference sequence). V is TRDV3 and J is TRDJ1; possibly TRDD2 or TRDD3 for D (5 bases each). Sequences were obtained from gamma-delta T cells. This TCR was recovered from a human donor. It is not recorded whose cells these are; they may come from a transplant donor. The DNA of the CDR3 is TGTGCCTTTGGGGCCTTCGCTGAAGAGGGGACCTCCTGTTGGGTTCTCGATAAACTCATCTTT. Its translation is CAFGAFAEEGTSCWVLDKLIF.